This T cell receptor beta chain was captured by sequencing in a study of patients and donors after allogeneic stem cell transplantation. TCRdb passed the RT-PCR reads through MiXCR, listing each CDR3 protein once. The sample yields about 87,000 distinct CDR3 sequences, 5% seen once. This clonotype was picked up a small number of times. This clonotype originated in a human donor who was either an allogeneic HSCT recipient or a stem cell or donor lymphocyte infusion donor (not recorded which). It is not recorded whose cells these are; they may come from a transplant donor. The specimen was blood, either unsorted or a sorted T cell fraction (not recorded which).

CDR3 sequence reads: CASSQTYPRDGYTF. CDR3 sequence (DNA): TGTGCCAGCAGTCAGACCTACCCAAGGGATGGCTACACCTTC. This chain uses TRBV12-3 or TRBV12-4 with TRBJ1-2; no clear D gene. CDR3 length: 14 residues. Between the trimmed V and J ends, which lost 5 bases and 6 bases, there was a span of 16 bases.